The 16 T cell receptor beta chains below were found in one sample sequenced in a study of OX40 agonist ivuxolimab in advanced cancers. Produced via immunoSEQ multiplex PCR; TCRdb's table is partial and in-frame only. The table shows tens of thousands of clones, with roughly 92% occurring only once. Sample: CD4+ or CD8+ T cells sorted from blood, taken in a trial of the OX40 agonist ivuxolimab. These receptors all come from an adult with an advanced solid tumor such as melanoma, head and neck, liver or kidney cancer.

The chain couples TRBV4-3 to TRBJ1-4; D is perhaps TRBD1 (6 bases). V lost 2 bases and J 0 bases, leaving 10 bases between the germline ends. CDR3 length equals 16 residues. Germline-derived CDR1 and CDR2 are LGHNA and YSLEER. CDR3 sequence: CASSQYRESTNEKLFF. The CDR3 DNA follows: TGCGCCAGCAGCCAATACAGGGAATCAACTAATGAAAAACTGTTTTTT.

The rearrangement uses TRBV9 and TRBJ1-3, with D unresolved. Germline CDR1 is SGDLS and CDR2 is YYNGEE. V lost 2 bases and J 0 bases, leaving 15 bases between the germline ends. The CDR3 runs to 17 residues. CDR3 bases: TGTGCCAGCAGCGTTGCACAGCAATTATTCTCTGGAAACACCATATATTTT. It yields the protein CASSVAQQLFSGNTIYF.

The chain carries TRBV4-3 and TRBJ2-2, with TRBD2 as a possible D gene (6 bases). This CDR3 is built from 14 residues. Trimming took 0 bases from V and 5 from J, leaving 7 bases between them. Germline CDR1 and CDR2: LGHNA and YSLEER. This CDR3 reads CASSQDRGTGELFF. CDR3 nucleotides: TGCGCCAGCAGCCAAGACCGGGGGACCGGGGAGCTGTTTTTT.

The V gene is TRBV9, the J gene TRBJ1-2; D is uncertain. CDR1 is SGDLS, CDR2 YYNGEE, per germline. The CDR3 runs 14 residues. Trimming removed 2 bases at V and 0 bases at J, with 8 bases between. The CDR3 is CASSVTDTNYGYTF. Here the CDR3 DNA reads TGTGCCAGCAGCGTCACCGACACTAACTATGGCTACACCTTC.

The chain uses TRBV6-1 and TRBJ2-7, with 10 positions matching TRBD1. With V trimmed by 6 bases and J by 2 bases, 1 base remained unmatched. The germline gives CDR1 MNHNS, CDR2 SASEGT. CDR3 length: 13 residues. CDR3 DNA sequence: TGTGCCAGCAGAGGACAGGGGGCCTACGAGCAGTACTTC. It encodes CASRGQGAYEQYF.

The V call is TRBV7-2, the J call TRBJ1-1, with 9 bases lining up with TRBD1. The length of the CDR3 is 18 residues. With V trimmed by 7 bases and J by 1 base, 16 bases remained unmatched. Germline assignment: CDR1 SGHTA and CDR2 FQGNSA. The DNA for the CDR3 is TGTGCCAGCAACCACCCCCGGACAGGGGATATTAGGAACACTGAAGCTTTCTTT. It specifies CASNHPRTGDIRNTEAFF.

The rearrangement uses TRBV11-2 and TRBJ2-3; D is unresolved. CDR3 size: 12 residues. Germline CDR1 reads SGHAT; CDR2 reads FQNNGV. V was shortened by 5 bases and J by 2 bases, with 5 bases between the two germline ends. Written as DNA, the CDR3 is TGTGCCAGCAGCACCCACACAGATACGCAGTATTTT. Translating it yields CASSTHTDTQYF.

Here the CDR3 reads CASSLLGGYSYNEQFF. In DNA, the CDR3 is TGTGCCAGCAGTTTATTGGGCGGCTACTCCTACAATGAGCAGTTCTTC. The rearrangement links TRBV27 to TRBJ2-1, with D unresolved. V lost 1 base to trimming and J lost 0 bases, with 10 bases between them. Per germline, CDR1 MNHEY and CDR2 SMNVEV (reference sequence). This CDR3 is built from 16 residues.

CDR3 sequence: CAWRTINEQFF. For the CDR3, the DNA is TGTGCCTGGAGAACTATAAATGAGCAGTTCTTC. The rearrangement joins TRBV30 to TRBJ2-1; D gene unclear. The V gene's germline CDR1 is GTSNPN and CDR2 SVGIG (reference sequence). V lost 3 bases and J 7 bases, leaving 7 bases between the germline ends. This CDR3 has 11 amino acids.

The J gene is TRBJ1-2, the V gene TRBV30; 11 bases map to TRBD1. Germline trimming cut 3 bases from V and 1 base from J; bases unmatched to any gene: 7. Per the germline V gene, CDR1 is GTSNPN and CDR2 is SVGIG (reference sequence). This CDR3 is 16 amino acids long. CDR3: CAWSGQGAYHNYGYTF. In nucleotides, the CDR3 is TGTGCCTGGAGCGGACAGGGGGCTTACCATAACTATGGCTACACCTTC.

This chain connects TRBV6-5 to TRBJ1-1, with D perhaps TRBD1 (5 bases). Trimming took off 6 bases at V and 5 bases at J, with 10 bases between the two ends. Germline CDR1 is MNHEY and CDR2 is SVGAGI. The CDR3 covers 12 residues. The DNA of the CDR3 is TGTGCCAGCAGCTGGGGGGGGACTGAAGCTTTCTTT. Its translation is CASSWGGTEAFF.

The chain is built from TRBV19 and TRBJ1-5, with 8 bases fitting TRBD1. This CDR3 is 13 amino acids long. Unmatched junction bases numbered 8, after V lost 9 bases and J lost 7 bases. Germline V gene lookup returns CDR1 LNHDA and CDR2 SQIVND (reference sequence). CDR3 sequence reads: CASQDRVDQPQHF. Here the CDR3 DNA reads TGTGCCAGCCAGGACAGGGTAGACCAGCCCCAGCATTTT.

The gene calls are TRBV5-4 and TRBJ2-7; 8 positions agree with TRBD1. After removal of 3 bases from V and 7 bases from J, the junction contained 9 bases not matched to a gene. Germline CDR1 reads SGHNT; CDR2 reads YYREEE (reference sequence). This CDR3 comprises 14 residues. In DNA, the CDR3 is TGTGCCAGCAGCTACTCGGACAGGGTGGGAGAGCAGTACTTC. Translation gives CASSYSDRVGEQYF.

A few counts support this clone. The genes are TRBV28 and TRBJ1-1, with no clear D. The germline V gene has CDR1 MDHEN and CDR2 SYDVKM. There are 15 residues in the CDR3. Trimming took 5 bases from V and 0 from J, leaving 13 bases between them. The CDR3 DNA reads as TGTGCCAGCAGTCCCCAGGACGTCCTGAACACTGAAGCTTTCTTT. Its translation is CASSPQDVLNTEAFF.

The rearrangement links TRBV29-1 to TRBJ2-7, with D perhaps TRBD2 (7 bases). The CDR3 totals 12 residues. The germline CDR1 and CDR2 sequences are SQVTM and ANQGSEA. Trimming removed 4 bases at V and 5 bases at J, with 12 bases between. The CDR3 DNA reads TGCAGCGTTGGGGGGGGCATCGACGAGCAGTACTTC. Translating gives CSVGGGIDEQYF.

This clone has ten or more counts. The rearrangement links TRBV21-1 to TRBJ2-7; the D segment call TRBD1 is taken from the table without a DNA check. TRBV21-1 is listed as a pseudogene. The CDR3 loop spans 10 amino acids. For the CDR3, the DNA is TGTGCCAGCAGATCAGGTGGCAAGTTTTTC. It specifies CASRSGGKFF.